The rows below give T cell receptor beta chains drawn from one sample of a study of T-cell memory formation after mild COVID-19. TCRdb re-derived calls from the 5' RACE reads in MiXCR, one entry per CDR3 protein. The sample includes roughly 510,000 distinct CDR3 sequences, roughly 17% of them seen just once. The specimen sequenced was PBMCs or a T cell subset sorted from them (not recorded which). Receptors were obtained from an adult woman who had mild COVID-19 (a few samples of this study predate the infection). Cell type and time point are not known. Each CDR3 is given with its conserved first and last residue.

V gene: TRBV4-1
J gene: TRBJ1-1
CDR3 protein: CASSQEGRTEAFF

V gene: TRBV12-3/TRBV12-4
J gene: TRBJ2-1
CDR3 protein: CASSPGHKSYNEQFF

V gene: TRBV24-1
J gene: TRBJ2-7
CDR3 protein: CATSETGAYEQYF

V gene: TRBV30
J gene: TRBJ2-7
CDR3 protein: CAWSVPPQGYEQYF

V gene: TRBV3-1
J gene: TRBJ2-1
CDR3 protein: CASSQDRGLGGEQFF

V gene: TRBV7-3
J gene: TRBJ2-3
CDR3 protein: CASSTDPADTQYF

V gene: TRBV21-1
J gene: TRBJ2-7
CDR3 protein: CASSIPGRRSYEQYF

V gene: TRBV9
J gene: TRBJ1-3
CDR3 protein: CASSVGGRGSRNTIYF

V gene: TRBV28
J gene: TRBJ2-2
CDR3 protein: CASCGESNTGELFF

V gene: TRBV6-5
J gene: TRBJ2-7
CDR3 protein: CASRGDRGQSLTYEQYF

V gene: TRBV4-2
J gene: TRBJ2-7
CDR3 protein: CASSQEVGQHEQYF

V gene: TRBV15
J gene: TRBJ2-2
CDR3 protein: CATSRASTGELFF

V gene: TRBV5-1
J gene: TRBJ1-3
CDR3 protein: CASSSEGHDTSGNTIYF

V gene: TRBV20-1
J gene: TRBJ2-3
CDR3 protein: CSAPRLAESTDTQYF

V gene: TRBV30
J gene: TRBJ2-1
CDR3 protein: CAWSLHMGGGANEQFF

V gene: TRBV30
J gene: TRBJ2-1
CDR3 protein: CAWSVSSGYNEQFF

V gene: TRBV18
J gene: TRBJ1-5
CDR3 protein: CASSPGTNQPQHF

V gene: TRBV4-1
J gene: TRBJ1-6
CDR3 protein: CASSQGEGNSPLHF

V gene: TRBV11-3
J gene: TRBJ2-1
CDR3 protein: CASSLEAGGHNEQFF

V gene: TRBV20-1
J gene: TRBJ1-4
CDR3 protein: CSARDVRGLNEKLFF

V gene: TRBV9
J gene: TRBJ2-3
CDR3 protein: CASSAIQADTQYF

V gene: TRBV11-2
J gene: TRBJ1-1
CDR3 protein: CASSLGTLGNTEAFF

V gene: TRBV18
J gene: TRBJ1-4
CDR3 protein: CASSRGALANEKLFF

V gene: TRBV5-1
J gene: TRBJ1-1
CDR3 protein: CASNRGGLLGPNTEAFF

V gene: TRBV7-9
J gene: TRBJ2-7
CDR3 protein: CASSSAGAFEQYF

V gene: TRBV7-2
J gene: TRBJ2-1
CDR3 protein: CASSFGLAGDSDEQFF

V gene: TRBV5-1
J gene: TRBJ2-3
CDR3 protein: CASSQPPQNTQYF

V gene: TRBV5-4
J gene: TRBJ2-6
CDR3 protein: CASSSPDGANVLTF

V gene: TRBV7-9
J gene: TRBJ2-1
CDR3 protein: CASSLGEVLQEQFF

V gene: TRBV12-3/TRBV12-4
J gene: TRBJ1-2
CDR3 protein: CASSLKEYGYTF

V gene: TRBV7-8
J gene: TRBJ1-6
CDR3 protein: CASSLAPPPDSPLHF

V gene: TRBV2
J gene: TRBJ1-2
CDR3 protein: CASIPGANYGYTF

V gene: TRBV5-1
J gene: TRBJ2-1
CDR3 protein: CASSWPRGGGNEQFF

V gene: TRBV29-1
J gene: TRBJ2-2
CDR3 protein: CSVLRDTGELFF

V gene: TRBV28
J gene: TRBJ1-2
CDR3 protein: CASTLRDRFSYGYTF

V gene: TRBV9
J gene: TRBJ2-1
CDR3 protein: CASSAWRGGGAHEQFF

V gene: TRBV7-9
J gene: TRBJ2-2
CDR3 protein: CASSPRGLSTGELFF

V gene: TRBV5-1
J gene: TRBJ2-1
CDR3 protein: CATSAAPENEQFF

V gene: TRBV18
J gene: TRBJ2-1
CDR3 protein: CASSPLPLTGYNEQFF

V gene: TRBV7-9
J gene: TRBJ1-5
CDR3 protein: CASSLSGGVNQPQHF

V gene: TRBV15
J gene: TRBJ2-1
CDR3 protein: CATSIDWYNEQFF

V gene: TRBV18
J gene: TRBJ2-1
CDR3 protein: CASSPLMQGAYNEQFF

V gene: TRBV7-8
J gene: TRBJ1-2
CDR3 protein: CASSLVAGTEKDYGYTF

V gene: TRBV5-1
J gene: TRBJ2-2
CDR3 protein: CASVRTAGINTGELFF

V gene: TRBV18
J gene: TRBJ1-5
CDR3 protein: CASSPKGQPQHF

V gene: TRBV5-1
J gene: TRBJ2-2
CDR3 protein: CASSFWTSNTGELFF

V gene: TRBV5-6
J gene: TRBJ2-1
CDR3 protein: CASSPRGTSAFNEQFF

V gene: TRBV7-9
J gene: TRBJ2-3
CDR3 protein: CASCMGERFDTQYF

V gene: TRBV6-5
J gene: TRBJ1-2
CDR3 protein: CASSTGRANYGYTF

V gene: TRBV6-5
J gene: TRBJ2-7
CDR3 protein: CASRDRLVGYEQYF

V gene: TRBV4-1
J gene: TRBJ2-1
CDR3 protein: CASSQGGLAGALPYNEQFF

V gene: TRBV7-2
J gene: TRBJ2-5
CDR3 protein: CASSLWLAETQYF

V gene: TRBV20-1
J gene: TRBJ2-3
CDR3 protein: CSARDRRGLTTDTQYF

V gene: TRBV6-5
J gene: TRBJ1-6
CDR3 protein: CASSYPPTGGAHSPLHF

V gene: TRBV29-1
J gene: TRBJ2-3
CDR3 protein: CSVIAGSTDTQYF

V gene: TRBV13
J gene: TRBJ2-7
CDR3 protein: CASSPGRGVEQYF